This TCR beta chain was documented in a study of cytomegalovirus exposure and HLA in healthy donors (dated by TCRdb to about 2017). Describing the broader study: According to an earlier analysis of a few hundred of the donors, 150 million to 200 million T cells yielded roughly 110 million unique TCR beta sequences and about 280 Gb of sequence data. An early release covering around 630 HLA-typed donors comprised about 300 gigabases of sequencing data and roughly 86 million unique TCR sequences. Among the roughly 400 genotyped donors, under 90% belonged to the genetic ancestry cluster associated with self-reported Caucasian donors. The aim of the study was to test whether cataloging public T cell receptors could identify signatures of past pathogen exposure. The study profiled the T cell repertoires of approximately 700 subjects by immunosequencing and related them to cytomegalovirus serostatus. A separate validation cohort of 90 to 150 different subjects was used in addition to the roughly 620-subject first cohort. To predict cytomegalovirus infection status, the study combined high-throughput TCR immunosequencing, statistical association of individual TCRs with disease status, and machine learning. To study patterns of TCR occurrence, a later analysis re-analyzed previously published TCR beta repertoires from several hundred donors and added high-resolution HLA genotyping. The later analysis used no new phenotypic data to find candidate immune exposures, relying instead on TCR beta sequences and their occurrence across donors. An earlier analysis of some 500 of the donors applied high-throughput TCR beta sequencing to assess whether each TCR beta V gene segment acted as functional or pseudogenic. Alongside the repertoire data, information on donor age, sex, ethnicity and CMV serostatus was compiled. A later genetic analysis used genome-wide SNP genotypes for about 65% of the 666 donors, treating that subset as a discovery cohort. Every repertoire in the discovery cohort had been generated on one and the same sequencing platform. Class I and class II HLA loci were covered by the typing at four-digit resolution. Typing coverage varied by locus: 629-630 donors for A, B, C, DRB1 and DQB1; 522 for DQA1; about 600 for DPA1; around 490 for DPB1. About five DR-DQ haplotypes were treated as single units for association and clustering because of strong linkage in the cohort. Across some 400 genotyped donors of the cohort, an average of roughly 250,000 unique TCR beta nucleotide sequences per donor were sequenced, and roughly 17% of those sequences were non-productive.

General findings and caveats noted by the study authors: The sequencing pipeline was judged likely to have produced a cluster of highly shared sequence variants as a technical artifact. The classifier was reported to diagnose cytomegalovirus status with high specificity and sensitivity in both the original and validation cohorts. In the study, around 160 TCR beta chains were listed as associated with cytomegalovirus. In an earlier analysis of approximately 590 of the donors, most TCR beta V segments appeared in productive rearrangements about 87% or about 30% of the time, broadly matching IMGT annotations. In a later analysis, TCR association rates were found to vary across HLA loci, with the most associated TCRs seen for DRB1 alleles and the fewest for HLA-C alleles. The 87-base-pair reads could not distinguish some IMGT-functional V segments, including TRBV6-2 and TRBV6-3, so those segments were excluded. According to the authors, the approach could potentially be generalized to other disease states and immunological phenotypes. Three of the identified cytomegalovirus-associated TCR beta chains were confirmed in vitro to be specific for cytomegalovirus antigens. In a later analysis, most CMV-associated TCR beta chains were found to appear HLA-restricted, with HLA associations seemingly driven largely by CMV exposure. According to a later genetic analysis, donors in an Asian-associated ancestry cluster had fewer N-insertions in productive TCRs than the approximately 710-donor mean. The cohort was sequenced for TCR beta chains only, and without alpha or paired-chain data the features that could be detected were limited. The earlier analysis of approximately 560 of the donors excluded roughly 17 rarely observed V segments, including chromosome 9 orphons, because counts were too low. Several of the top co-occurrence clusters appeared to be linked to parvovirus B19, influenza, CMV and Epstein-Barr virus, according to a later analysis. A later analysis associated 17,000 or so TCR beta sequences with specific HLA alleles at a false discovery rate of 0.05. A later analysis found that HLA-associated TCR beta chains were more clonally expanded and had lower generation probabilities than equally common non-associated chains. Assigning TCR associations to individual alleles was difficult when HLA alleles, especially DR and DQ, strongly co-occurred. V-gene and J-gene trimming of TCR beta chains was associated with a missense DCLRE1C variant in a later genetic analysis, and the association was replicated in an independent cohort. Across donors, most TCR sequences were observed very rarely, whereas some public TCRs were present in many individuals. The only immune exposure information available for the cohort was CMV serostatus. A further reported finding was that TCR beta sequences accurately predicted the HLA-A and HLA-B alleles for most subjects in the first cohort. Sequencing depth was assumed to be roughly uniform across donors in the presence/absence analyses, though that assumption may not hold. Correlated functional status among segregating V segments might be attributable to linkage disequilibrium, but an unknown experimental factor could not be ruled out. HLA typing was unavailable for some donors at each locus, so association tests used only the typed subset.

The cohort was made up of under 800 healthy bone marrow donors. Cohort members were all nominally healthy when sampled, although unrecorded immune exposures were likely present. The donor tested CMV seronegative and was one of the 352 seronegative cohort members. A peripheral blood sample was provided by each donor, and peripheral blood mononuclear cells were used for TCR beta sequencing. Genomic DNA was extracted from the blood cell samples with the Qiagen DNeasy Blood Extraction Kit. As to this clone: Its antigen is still unknown. There are no base qualities to consult, and no much larger clone falls within one base.

Via the germline V gene, CDR1 is LGHNA and CDR2 YSLEER. Germline trimming amounts to 5 bases on V and 2 bases on J, with 12 as the count of junction bases outside the gene matches. From its cysteine to its phenylalanine, the CDR3 spans 17 amino acids. Here the CDR3 DNA is all that survives: 51 bases in frame from base 1. To prepare the library, the immunoSEQ multiplex PCR assay was applied. For the multiplex PCR, a mixture combining 60 forward primers for TCR Vbeta segments and 13 reverse primers for TCR Jbeta segments was used. The CDR3 region of rearranged TCR beta genes was amplified from genomic DNA with a multiplex PCR assay. Amplified TCR beta libraries were sequenced as 87-base-pair reads on the Illumina HiSeq System. Regarding the original processing steps: A later analysis tallied tens of millions of unique TCR beta chains across the 700 or so repertoires, and approximately 9.9 million of those chains were shared by two or more donors. To remove PCR and sequencing errors, raw reads were error-corrected and collapsed into unique sequences using a nearest-neighbor algorithm that merged closely related sequences. CDR3 sequences were aligned to IMGT reference sequences to assign V, D and J gene segments. For a sequence to be retained, a match of at least six nucleotides to both a V gene segment and a J gene segment was required. A rearrangement counted as productive if the CDR3 had no stop codons and remained in frame with V and J, and every other rearrangement counted as non-productive. Following IMGT convention, CDR3 was defined as the stretch from the second conserved V-encoded cysteine to the conserved J-encoded phenylalanine. The earlier analysis of about 590 of the donors excluded sequences that lacked an unambiguous match to a single V gene segment. An earlier analysis of some 500 of the donors classified V segments as functional when productive rearrangements were above 56.7% and as segregating when the standard deviation between donors was above 5%. A statistical classification framework was built to diagnose cytomegalovirus status from the catalog of TCR beta chain sequences. V and J gene assignment, in a later analysis, came from comparing TCR nucleotide sequences with IMGT/GENE-DB human TR gene sequences. A later analysis assigned CDR3 sequences and most-parsimonious VDJ recombination scenarios with the TCRdist pipeline. In a later analysis, every TCR beta chain was defined by the combination of its CDR3 amino acid sequence and its V-gene family, and reads without a unique V-gene family were dropped. As a way to deal with suspected cross-contamination and a sequencing artifact, a later analysis dropped approximately 570 nucleotide sequences that were highly shared and had low generation probability. In a later analysis, a clonal expansion index for each public chain was calculated from normalized within-repertoire ranks of inferred template counts. Generation probabilities in a later analysis came from a VDJ recombination model fitted to out-of-frame rearrangements, and those results were checked against IGoR. In a later analysis, hypergeometric tests were used to score TCR-TCR, TCR-HLA and TCR-CMV co-occurrence, with a repertoire-size bias correction applied to TCR pairs. To estimate false discovery rates, a later analysis permuted the HLA or CMV assignments 20 times. In a later analysis, co-occurring TCRs were grouped using DBSCAN, with TCRdist sequence similarity added in when clustering inside HLA-allele-positive subsets. For co-occurrence clustering, repertoires with fewer than 30,000 or more than 120,000 public chains were excluded, along with a handful of repertoires with anomalous nucleotide sharing. Drawn from immuneACCESS, this table holds only the in-frame rearrangements with V and J called that TCRdb kept. Clones are partly lost; checked studies trace under half to an unresolved V gene and leave the rest unexplained. Clone size and the V and J calls come from that table; the DNA yielded D and trimming. This sample has 100,000 to 150,000 clones in its table, and roughly three quarters of those were observed once. The top ten clones comprise roughly 2% of the sample.

The chain was built from TRBV4-3 and TRBJ2-4; the central 7 bases match TRBD2. The sequencing input was PBMCs. The TCR sequence derives from a man younger than 30 in good health and CMV-seronegative. The DNA reads as follows: TGCGCCAGCAGCTCCCATCTTCGGGGGGAGACCAAAAACATTCAGTACTTC. The encoded protein is CASSSHLRGETKNIQYF.